This TCR beta chain was documented in a study of cytomegalovirus exposure and HLA in healthy donors (dated by TCRdb to about 2017). With regard to the full study: In an earlier analysis of approximately 640 of the donors, around 290 Gb of sequence data and roughly 100 million unique TCR beta sequences from 180 million or so T cells were reported. An early release covering 550 to 650 HLA-typed donors comprised approximately 290 gigabases of sequencing data and roughly 85 million unique TCR sequences. The genetic ancestry cluster associated with self-reported Caucasian donors included around 76% of the approximately 430 genotyped donors. The study aimed to test whether signatures of past pathogen exposure could be identified by cataloging public T cell receptors. Using immunosequencing, the study profiled T cell repertoires from about 610 subjects and related those repertoires to cytomegalovirus serostatus. In addition to the first cohort of roughly 700 subjects, a separate validation cohort of over 90 different subjects was used. The study combined high-throughput TCR immunosequencing, statistical association of individual TCRs with disease status, and machine learning to predict cytomegalovirus infection status. In a later analysis, previously published TCR beta repertoires from 666 donors were re-analyzed and high-resolution HLA genotyping was added so that TCR occurrence patterns could be studied. Rather than using new phenotypic data, the later analysis identified candidate immune exposures from TCR beta sequences and from how often those sequences occurred across donors. An earlier analysis of approximately 640 of the donors applied high-throughput TCR beta sequencing to assess whether each TCR beta V gene segment acted as functional or pseudogenic. Donor age, sex, ethnicity and CMV serostatus were compiled alongside the repertoire data. In a later genetic analysis, genome-wide SNP genotypes for about 55% of the roughly 670 donors were used, and that subset was treated as a discovery cohort. Every repertoire in the discovery cohort had been generated on one and the same sequencing platform. HLA typing included class I and class II loci at four-digit resolution. Typing coverage differed by locus: A, B, C, DRB1 and DQB1 were typed in about 620-630 donors, DQA1 in 500 to 550, DPA1 in some 610, and DPB1 in approximately 450. Because of strong linkage in the cohort, five DR-DQ haplotypes were treated as single units for association and clustering. Among around 400 genotyped donors of the cohort, an average of roughly 230,000 unique TCR beta nucleotide sequences was sequenced per donor, of which about 18% were non-productive.

In total, more than 500 healthy bone marrow donors made up the cohort. At the time of sampling, all cohort members were nominally healthy, though unrecorded immune exposures were likely present. The donor tested CMV seronegative, placing the donor among the 350 or so seronegative members of the cohort. A peripheral blood sample was provided by each donor, and peripheral blood mononuclear cells were used for TCR beta sequencing. The Qiagen DNeasy Blood Extraction Kit was used to extract genomic DNA from the blood cell samples. From V the trimming removes 8 bases and from J it removes 7 bases, while the gene matches leave 4 bases of the junction unaccounted for. The germline V gene gives CDR1 as MNHNS and CDR2 as SASEGT. The CDR3 covers 13 residues, taking in both the cysteine and the phenylalanine. The DNA shown is the 39-base CDR3, in frame from base 1. The sample holds a few counts of this clone. Its antigen specificity is not known. No much larger clone is present one base from it, and per-base qualities are unavailable.

The receptor library was made with the immunoSEQ multiplex PCR assay. For the multiplex PCR, a mixture combining 60 forward primers for TCR Vbeta segments and 13 reverse primers for TCR Jbeta segments was used. The CDR3 region of rearranged TCR beta genes was amplified from genomic DNA by a multiplex PCR assay. The amplified TCR beta libraries were sequenced on the Illumina HiSeq System as 87-base-pair reads. Concerning the study's data processing: Across the 670 or so repertoires, a later analysis counted 80 million or so unique TCR beta chains, around 10 million of which were shared by at least two donors. Raw reads were error-corrected and collapsed into unique sequences with a nearest-neighbor algorithm that merged closely related sequences to remove PCR and sequencing errors. To assign V, D and J gene segments, CDR3 sequences were aligned to IMGT reference sequences. For a sequence to be retained, at least a six-nucleotide match to both a V gene segment and a J gene segment was required. A rearrangement counted as productive if the CDR3 had no stop codons and remained in frame with V and J, and every other rearrangement counted as non-productive. CDR3 was defined according to IMGT convention as the region running from the second conserved V-encoded cysteine to the conserved J-encoded phenylalanine. The earlier analysis of a few hundred of the donors excluded any sequence lacking an unambiguous match to a single V gene segment. An earlier analysis of around 600 of the donors classified V segments as functional when productive rearrangements were above 56.7% and as segregating when the standard deviation between donors was above 5%. To diagnose cytomegalovirus status from the catalog of TCR beta chain sequences, a statistical classification framework was built. In a later analysis, TCR nucleotide sequences were compared against IMGT/GENE-DB human TR gene sequences so that V and J genes could be assigned. In a later analysis, CDR3 sequences and most-parsimonious VDJ recombination scenarios were assigned using the TCRdist pipeline. A later analysis defined each TCR beta chain by its CDR3 amino acid sequence plus V-gene family, and excluded reads lacking a unique V-gene family. As a way to deal with suspected cross-contamination and a sequencing artifact, a later analysis dropped 592 nucleotide sequences that were highly shared and had low generation probability. In a later analysis, a clonal expansion index for each public chain was calculated from normalized within-repertoire ranks of inferred template counts. Generation probabilities in a later analysis came from a VDJ recombination model fitted to out-of-frame rearrangements, and those results were checked against IGoR. In a later analysis, TCR-TCR, TCR-HLA and TCR-CMV co-occurrence was scored with hypergeometric tests, and a repertoire-size bias correction was applied to TCR pairs. In a later analysis, false discovery rates were estimated by permuting HLA or CMV assignments 20 times. In a later analysis, co-occurring TCRs were grouped with DBSCAN, and TCRdist sequence similarity was added when clustering was performed within HLA-allele-positive subsets. For co-occurrence clustering, repertoires with fewer than 30,000 or more than 120,000 public chains were excluded, along with about five repertoires with anomalous nucleotide sharing. This immuneACCESS table, as held by TCRdb, lists in-frame sequences with V and J called but not all clones. Of the missing ones, under half trace to an unresolved V gene in checked studies; the others have no known cause. The V and J calls and clone size come from that table; D and trimming were worked out from the DNA. This sample has 140,000 or so clones in its table, and 65% to 80% of those were observed once. 1.5% to 2% of the sample is in the top ten clones.

The research as a whole found: Because the 87-base-pair reads could not distinguish some IMGT-functional V segments, including TRBV6-2 and TRBV6-3, those segments were excluded. Around 16 rarely observed V segments, including chromosome 9 orphons, were excluded from the earlier analysis of approximately 500 of the donors because counts were too low. A group of highly shared sequence variants was considered likely to be a technical artifact of the sequencing pipeline. It was suggested by the authors that the approach could potentially be generalized to other disease states and immunological phenotypes. Strong co-occurrence of HLA alleles, especially DR and DQ, made assigning TCR associations to individual alleles difficult. Cytomegalovirus status was reported to be diagnosed by the classifier with high specificity and sensitivity in both the original and validation cohorts. An earlier analysis of approximately 590 of the donors showed that most TCR beta V segments appeared in productive rearrangements either about 87% or about 30% of the time, which broadly matched IMGT annotations. According to a later genetic analysis, donors in an Asian-associated ancestry cluster had fewer N-insertions in productive TCRs than the roughly 670-donor mean. This cohort had only TCR beta chains sequenced, and the lack of alpha or paired-chain data limited which features could be detected. CMV serostatus was the only immune exposure information available for the cohort. A later analysis found that TCR association rates varied across HLA loci, with DRB1 alleles showing the most associated TCRs and HLA-C alleles the fewest. In vitro tests confirmed that a few of the cytomegalovirus-associated TCR beta chains recognize cytomegalovirus antigens. The study gave a list of under 200 TCR beta chains associated with cytomegalovirus. Across donors, most TCR sequences were observed very rarely, whereas some public TCRs were present in many individuals. A later analysis reported that several top co-occurrence clusters appeared linked to parvovirus B19, influenza, CMV and Epstein-Barr virus. In a later genetic analysis, a missense DCLRE1C variant was associated with V-gene and J-gene trimming of TCR beta chains, and the association was replicated in an independent cohort. In a later analysis, about 17,000 TCR beta sequences were associated with specific HLA alleles at a false discovery rate of 0.05. Correlated functional status among segregating V segments might be attributable to linkage disequilibrium, but an unknown experimental factor could not be ruled out. In a later analysis, HLA-associated TCR beta chains were found to be more clonally expanded and to have lower generation probabilities than equally common non-associated chains. Most CMV-associated TCR beta chains appeared to be HLA-restricted in a later analysis, and the HLA associations seemed to be driven largely by CMV exposure. A further reported finding was that TCR beta sequences accurately predicted the HLA-A and HLA-B alleles for most subjects in the first cohort. HLA typing was unavailable for some donors at each locus, so association tests used only the typed subset. Presence/absence analyses assumed roughly uniform sequencing depth across donors, an assumption that may not hold.

The sequence was collected from a woman in her twenties or thirties in good health and CMV-seronegative. Material: PBMCs. The sequence joins TRBV6-1 to TRBJ1-6, with 8 bases in between that match TRBD1. The encoded CDR3 is CASQDRENSPLHF. The nucleotide sequence reads as follows: TGTGCCAGCCAGGACAGGGAGAATTCACCCCTCCACTTT.